The table lists the clone carrying this T cell receptor beta chain with a count of one. What it recognizes is unknown. The deep-level immunoSEQ assay was used. Repertoires were generated with immunoSEQ multiplex PCR, while TCRdb's copy carries only in-frame clones and drops some. The sample consists of about 660,000 clones, approximately 74% of them appearing once. CDR1 is MGHRA, CDR2 YSYEKL, per germline. The V end was cut by 0 bases, the J end by 1 base, with 12 bases between. The CDR3 has 16 residues. These data are taken from a study of shared clonotypes between healthy human individuals. Whole-study results and caveats: Among donors, sharing of clonotypes was expected to be affected by sequencing depth. The low donor count limited represented genetic and exposure-history diversity.

The receptor was isolated from a woman in her twenties or thirties in good health. What was sequenced was memory CD4+ T cells sorted from blood. Indicated subset: CD45RA-negative fraction. The rearrangement links TRBV4-1 to TRBJ2-5; tentative D call: TRBD2 (5 bases). In nucleotides, the CDR3 is TGCGCCAGCAGCCAAGATGGGCTAGCAGTCCAAGAGACCCAGTACTTC. Its protein product is CASSQDGLAVQETQYF.